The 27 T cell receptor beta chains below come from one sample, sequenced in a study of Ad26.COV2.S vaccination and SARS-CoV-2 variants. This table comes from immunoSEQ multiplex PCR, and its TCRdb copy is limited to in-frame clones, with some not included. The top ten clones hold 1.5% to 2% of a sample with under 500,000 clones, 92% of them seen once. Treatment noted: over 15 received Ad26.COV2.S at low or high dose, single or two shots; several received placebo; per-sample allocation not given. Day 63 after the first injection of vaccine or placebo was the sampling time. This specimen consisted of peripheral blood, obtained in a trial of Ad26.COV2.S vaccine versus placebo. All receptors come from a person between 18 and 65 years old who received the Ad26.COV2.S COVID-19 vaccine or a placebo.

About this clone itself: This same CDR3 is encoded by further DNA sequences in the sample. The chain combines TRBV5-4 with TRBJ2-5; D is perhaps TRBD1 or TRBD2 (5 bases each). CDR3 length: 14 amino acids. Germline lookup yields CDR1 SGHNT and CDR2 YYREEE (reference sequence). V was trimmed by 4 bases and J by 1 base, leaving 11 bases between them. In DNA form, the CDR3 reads TGTGCCAGCAGCCCGGGGACGTCCCAAGAGACCCAGTACTTC. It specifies CASSPGTSQETQYF.

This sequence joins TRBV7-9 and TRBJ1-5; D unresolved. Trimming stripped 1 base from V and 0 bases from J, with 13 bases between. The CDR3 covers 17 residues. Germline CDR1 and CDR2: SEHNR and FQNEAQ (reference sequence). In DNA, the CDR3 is TGTGCCAGCAGCTTAGGCCAGGCCGACATTAGCAATCAGCCCCAGCATTTT. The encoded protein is CASSLGQADISNQPQHF.

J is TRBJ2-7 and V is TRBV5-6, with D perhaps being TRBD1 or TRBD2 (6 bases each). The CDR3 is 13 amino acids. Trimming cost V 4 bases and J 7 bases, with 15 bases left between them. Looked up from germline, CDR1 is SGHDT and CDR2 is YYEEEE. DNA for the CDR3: TGTGCCAGCAGCGGCGGGACATGGGGGGAGCAGTACTTC. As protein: CASSGGTWGEQYF.

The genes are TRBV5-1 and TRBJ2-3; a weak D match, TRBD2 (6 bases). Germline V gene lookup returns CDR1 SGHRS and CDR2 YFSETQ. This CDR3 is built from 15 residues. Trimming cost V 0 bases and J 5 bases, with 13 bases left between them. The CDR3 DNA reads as TGCGCCAGCAGCTTGGGGTTGGGGGGAGGAGATACGCAGTATTTT. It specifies CASSLGLGGGDTQYF.

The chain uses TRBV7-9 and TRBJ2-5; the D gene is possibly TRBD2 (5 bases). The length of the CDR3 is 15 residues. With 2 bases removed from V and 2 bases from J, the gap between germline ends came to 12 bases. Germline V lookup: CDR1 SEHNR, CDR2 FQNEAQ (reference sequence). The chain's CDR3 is CASSLTFGGQETQYF. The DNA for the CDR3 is TGTGCCAGCAGCTTAACTTTTGGCGGGCAAGAGACCCAGTACTTC.

The CDR3 sequence: CASSLPGTVQETQYF. The CDR3 DNA reads TGCGCCAGCAGCTTGCCCGGGACAGTCCAAGAGACCCAGTACTTC. V and J are TRBV5-1 and TRBJ2-5; 7 nucleotides align to TRBD1. CDR3 size: 15 residues. In germline, CDR1 is SGHRS, CDR2 YFSETQ. V lost 1 base and J lost 1; bases outside the gene matches: 4. The full variable domain, rest sourced from reference TRBV5-1 and TRBJ2-5, is KAGVTQTPRYLIKTRGQQVTLSCSPISGHRSVSWYQQTPGQGLQFLFEYFSETQRNKGNFPGRFSGRQFSNSRSEMNVSTLELGDSALYLCASSLPGTVQETQYFGPGTRLLVL.

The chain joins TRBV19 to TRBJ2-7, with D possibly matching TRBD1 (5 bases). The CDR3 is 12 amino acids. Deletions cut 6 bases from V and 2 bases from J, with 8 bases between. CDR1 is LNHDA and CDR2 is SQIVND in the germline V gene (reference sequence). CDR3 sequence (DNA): TGTGCCAGTAGCGCAGGGACCTACGAGCAGTACTTC. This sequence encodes CASSAGTYEQYF.

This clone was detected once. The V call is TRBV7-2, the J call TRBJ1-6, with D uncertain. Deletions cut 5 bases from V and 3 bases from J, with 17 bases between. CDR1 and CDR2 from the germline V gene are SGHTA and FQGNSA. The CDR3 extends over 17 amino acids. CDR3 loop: CASSPKWQASYNSPLHF. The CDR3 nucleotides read TGTGCCAGCAGCCCCAAATGGCAGGCGAGCTATAATTCACCCCTCCACTTT.

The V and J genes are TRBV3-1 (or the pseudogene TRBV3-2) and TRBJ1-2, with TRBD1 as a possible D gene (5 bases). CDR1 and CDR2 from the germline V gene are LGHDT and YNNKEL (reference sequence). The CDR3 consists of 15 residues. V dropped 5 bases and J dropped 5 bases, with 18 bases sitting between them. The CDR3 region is CASSAPGQGHYGYTF. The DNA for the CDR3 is TGTGCCAGCAGCGCCCCAGGCCAGGGCCATTATGGCTACACCTTC.

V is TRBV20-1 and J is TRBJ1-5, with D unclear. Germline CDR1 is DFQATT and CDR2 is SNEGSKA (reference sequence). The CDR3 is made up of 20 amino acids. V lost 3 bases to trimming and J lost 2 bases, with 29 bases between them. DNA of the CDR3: TGCAGTGCTAGTAGTCCCGGCGGGAACGGGAAGGGAAAGGGCAATCAGCCCCAGCATTTT. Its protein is CSASSPGGNGKGKGNQPQHF.

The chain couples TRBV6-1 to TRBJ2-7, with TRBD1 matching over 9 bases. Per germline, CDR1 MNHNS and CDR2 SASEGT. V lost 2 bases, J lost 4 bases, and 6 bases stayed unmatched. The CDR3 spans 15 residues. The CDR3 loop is CASSERAGQGYEQYF. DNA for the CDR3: TGTGCCAGCAGTGAACGGGCGGGACAGGGATACGAGCAGTACTTC.

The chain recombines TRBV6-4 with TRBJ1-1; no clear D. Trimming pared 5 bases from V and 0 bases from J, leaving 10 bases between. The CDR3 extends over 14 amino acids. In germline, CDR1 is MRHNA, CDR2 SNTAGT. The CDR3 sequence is CASSPQGMNTEAFF. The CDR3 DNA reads TGTGCCAGCAGTCCGCAAGGAATGAACACTGAAGCTTTCTTT.

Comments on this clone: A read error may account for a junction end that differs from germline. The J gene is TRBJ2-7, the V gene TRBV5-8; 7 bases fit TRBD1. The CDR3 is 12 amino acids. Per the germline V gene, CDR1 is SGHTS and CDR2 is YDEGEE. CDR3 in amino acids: CASSSIPGQLDF. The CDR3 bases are TGTGCCAGCAGCTCAATTCCGGGACAGCTTGACTTC.

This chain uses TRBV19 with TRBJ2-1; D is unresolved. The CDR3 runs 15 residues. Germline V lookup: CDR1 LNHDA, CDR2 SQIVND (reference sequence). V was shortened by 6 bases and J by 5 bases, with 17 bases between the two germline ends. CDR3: CASSAQGPTHNEQFF. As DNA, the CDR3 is TGTGCCAGTAGCGCCCAAGGGCCTACGCACAATGAGCAGTTCTTC.

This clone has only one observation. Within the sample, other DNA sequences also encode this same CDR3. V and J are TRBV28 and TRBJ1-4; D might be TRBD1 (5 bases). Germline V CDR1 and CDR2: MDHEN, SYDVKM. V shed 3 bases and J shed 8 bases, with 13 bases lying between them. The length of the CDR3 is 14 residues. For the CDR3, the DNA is TGTGCCAGCAGTTTCCGGCAGGGAAGGGAAAAACTGTTTTTT. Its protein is CASSFRQGREKLFF. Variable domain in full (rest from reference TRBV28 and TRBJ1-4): DVKVTQSSRYLVKRTGEKVFLECVQDMDHENMFWYRQDPGLGLRLIYFSYDVKMKEKGDIPEGYSVSREKKERFSLILESASTNQTSMYLCASSFRQGREKLFFGSGTQLSVL.

The CDR3 loop reads CATFSTGDPYNEQFF. In nucleotides, the CDR3 is TGTGCCACCTTTTCCACAGGGGACCCCTACAATGAGCAGTTCTTC. The chain is built from TRBV28 and TRBJ2-1; TRBD1 matches 7 bases. The junction had 11 bases not matched to a gene; V was cut back by 10 bases and J by 2 bases. CDR1 is MDHEN and CDR2 is SYDVKM in the germline V gene. This CDR3 is built from 15 residues.

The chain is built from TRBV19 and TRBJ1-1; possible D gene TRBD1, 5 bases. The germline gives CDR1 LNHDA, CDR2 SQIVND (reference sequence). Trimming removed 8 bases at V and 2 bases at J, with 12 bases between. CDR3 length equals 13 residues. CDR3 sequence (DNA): TGTGCCAGTCCCAACAGGTTCAACACTGAAGCTTTCTTT. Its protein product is CASPNRFNTEAFF.

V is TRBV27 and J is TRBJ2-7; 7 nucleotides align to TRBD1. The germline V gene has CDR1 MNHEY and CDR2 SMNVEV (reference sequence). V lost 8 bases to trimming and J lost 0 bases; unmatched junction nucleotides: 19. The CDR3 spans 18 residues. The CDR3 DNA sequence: TGTGCCAGCGATAAACCTGATCTTGGCTGGGACAGCTCCTACGAGCAGTACTTC. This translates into CASDKPDLGWDSSYEQYF.

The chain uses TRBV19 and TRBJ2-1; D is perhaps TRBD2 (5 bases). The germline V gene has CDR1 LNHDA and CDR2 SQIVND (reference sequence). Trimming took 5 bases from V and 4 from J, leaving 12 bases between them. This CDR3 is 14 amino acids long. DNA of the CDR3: TGTGCCAGTAGTGCAGCCACTAGATACAATGAGCAGTTCTTC. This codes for CASSAATRYNEQFF.

Written as DNA, the CDR3 is TGTGCCAGCAGTCTTGGTGGGACAGATACGCAGTATTTT. Protein sequence: CASSLGGTDTQYF. The V call is TRBV27, the J call TRBJ2-3; D remains unclear. Trimming removed 5 bases from V and 3 bases from J, with 9 bases in between. CDR1 MNHEY and CDR2 SMNVEV come from the germline V gene (reference sequence). The CDR3 covers 13 residues.

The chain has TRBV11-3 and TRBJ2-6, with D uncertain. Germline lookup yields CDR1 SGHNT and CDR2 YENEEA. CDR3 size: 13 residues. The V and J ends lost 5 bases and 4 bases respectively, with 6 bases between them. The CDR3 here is CASSVRGANVLTF. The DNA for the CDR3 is TGTGCCAGCAGCGTACGGGGGGCCAACGTCCTGACTTTC. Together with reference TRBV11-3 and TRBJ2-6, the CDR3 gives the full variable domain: EAGVVQSPRYKIIEKKQPVAFWCNPISGHNTLYWYLQNLGQGPELLIRYENEEAVDDSQLPKDRFSAERLKGVDSTLKIQPAELGDSAVYLCASSVRGANVLTFGAGSRLTVL.

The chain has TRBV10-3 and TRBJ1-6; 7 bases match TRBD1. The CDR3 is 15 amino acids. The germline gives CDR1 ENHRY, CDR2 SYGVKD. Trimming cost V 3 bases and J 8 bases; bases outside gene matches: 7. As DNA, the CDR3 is TGTGCCATCAGTGAAGAGGGGGCCGATTATTCACCCCTCCACTTT. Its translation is CAISEEGADYSPLHF.

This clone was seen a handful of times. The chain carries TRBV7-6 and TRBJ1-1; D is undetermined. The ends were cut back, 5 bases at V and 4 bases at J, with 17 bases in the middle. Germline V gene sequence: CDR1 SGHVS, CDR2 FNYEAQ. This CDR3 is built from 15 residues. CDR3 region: CASSPPVPGFTEAFF. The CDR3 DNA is TGTGCCAGCAGCCCCCCCGTGCCCGGGTTCACTGAAGCTTTCTTT.

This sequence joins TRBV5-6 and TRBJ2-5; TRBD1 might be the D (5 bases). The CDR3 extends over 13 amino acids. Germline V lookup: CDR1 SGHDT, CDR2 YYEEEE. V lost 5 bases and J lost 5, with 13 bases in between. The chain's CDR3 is CASRQGARETQYF. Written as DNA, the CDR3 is TGTGCCAGCAGGCAAGGGGCCAGGGAGACCCAGTACTTC.

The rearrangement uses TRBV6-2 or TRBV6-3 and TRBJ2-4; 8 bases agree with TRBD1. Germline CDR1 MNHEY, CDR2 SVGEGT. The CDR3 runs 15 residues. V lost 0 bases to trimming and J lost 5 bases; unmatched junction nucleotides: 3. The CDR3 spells CASSYSPTGENIQYF. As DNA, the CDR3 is TGTGCCAGCAGTTACTCGCCGACAGGGGAAAACATTCAGTACTTC.

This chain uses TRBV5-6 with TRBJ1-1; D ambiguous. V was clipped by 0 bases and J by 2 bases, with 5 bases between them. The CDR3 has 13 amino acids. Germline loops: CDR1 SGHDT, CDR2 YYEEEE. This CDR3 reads CASSLAPNTEAFF. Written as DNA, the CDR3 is TGTGCCAGCAGCTTGGCCCCAAACACTGAAGCTTTCTTT.

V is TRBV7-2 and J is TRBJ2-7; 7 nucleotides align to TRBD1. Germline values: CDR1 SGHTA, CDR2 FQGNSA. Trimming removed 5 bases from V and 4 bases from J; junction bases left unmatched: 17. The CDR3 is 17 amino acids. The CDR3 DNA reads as TGTGCCAGCAGCCCATACCCGAGGGGGCCTAAAGGGTACGAGCAGTACTTC. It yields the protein CASSPYPRGPKGYEQYF.